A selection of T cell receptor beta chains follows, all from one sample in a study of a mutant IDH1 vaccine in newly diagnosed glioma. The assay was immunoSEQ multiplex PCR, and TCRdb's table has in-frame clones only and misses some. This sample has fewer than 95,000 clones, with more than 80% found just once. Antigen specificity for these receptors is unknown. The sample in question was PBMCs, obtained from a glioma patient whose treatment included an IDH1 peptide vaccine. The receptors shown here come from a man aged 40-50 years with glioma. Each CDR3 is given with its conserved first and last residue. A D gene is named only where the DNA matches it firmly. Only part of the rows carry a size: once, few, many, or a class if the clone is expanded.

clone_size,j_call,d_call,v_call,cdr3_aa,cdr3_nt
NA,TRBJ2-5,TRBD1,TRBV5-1,CASSLDPGQGIPRETQYF,TGCGCCAGCAGCTTGGATCCGGGACAGGGGATCCCAAGGGAGACCCAGTACTTC
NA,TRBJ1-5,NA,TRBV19,CASSMGQTNQPQHF,TGTGCCAGTAGTATGGGCCAGACCAATCAGCCCCAGCATTTT
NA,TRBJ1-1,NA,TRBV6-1,CASSERYPLTTEAFF,TGTGCCAGCAGTGAGCGGTACCCACTGACCACTGAAGCTTTCTTT
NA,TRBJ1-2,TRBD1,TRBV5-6,CASATGSSNYGYTF,TGTGCCAGCGCGACAGGGTCCTCTAACTATGGCTACACCTTC
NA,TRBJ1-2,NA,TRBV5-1,CASSTGPGGLPYGYTF,TGCGCCAGCAGCACCGGACCGGGAGGACTTCCCTATGGCTACACCTTC
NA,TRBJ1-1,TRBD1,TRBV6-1,CASSEDTGGASEAFF,TGTGCCAGCAGTGAAGATACAGGGGGCGCATCTGAAGCTTTCTTT
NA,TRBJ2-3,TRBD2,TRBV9,CASRRLAGGQGTDTQYF,TGTGCCAGCAGGCGGCTAGCGGGGGGGCAGGGCACAGATACGCAGTATTTT
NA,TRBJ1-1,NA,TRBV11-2,CASSLIGLGGVNTEAFF,TGTGCCAGCAGCTTAATAGGGCTGGGGGGGGTGAACACTGAAGCTTTCTTT
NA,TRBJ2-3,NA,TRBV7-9,CASSGMGTDTQYF,TGTGCCAGCAGCGGAATGGGGACAGATACGCAGTATTTT
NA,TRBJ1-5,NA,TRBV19,CASSTYRDKNQPQHF,TGTGCCAGTAGTACTTACCGGGACAAAAATCAGCCCCAGCATTTT
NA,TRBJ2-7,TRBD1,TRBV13,CASSARTGTFYEQYF,TGTGCCAGCAGCGCCCGGACAGGGACTTTCTACGAGCAGTACTTC
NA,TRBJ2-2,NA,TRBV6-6,CASSAPDRYTGELFF,TGTGCCAGCAGTGCGCCAGACAGATACACCGGGGAGCTGTTTTTT
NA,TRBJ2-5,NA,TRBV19,CASSILGRGVGETQYF,TGTGCCAGTAGTATTTTGGGCAGGGGAGTTGGGGAGACCCAGTACTTC
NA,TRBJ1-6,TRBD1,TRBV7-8,CASSRMTGGSDNSPLHF,TGTGCCAGCAGCCGAATGACAGGGGGCAGTGATAATTCACCCCTCCACTTT
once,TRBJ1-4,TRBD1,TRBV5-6,CASSLGDRTNEKLFF,TGTGCCAGCAGCTTGGGGGACAGAACTAATGAAAAACTGTTTTTT
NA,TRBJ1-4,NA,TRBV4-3,CASSQELRAENEKLFF,TGCGCCAGCAGCCAAGAATTGCGGGCAGAGAATGAAAAACTGTTTTTT
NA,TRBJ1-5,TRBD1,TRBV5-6,CASSLAQGAGQPQHF,TGTGCCAGCAGCTTGGCACAGGGGGCGGGTCAGCCCCAGCATTTT
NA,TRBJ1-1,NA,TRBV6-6,CATWQIRYTEAFF,TGTGCCACCTGGCAGATCCGATATACTGAAGCTTTCTTT
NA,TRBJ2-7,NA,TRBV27,CASSEGTAYEQYF,TGTGCCAGCAGTGAAGGGACTGCTTACGAGCAGTACTTC
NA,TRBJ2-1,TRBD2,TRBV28,CASSPWTLGTSGYNEQFF,TGTGCCAGCAGTCCATGGACTCTCGGGACTAGCGGATACAATGAGCAGTTCTTC
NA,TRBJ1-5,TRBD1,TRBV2,CASSDPRDRGPVGNQPQHF,TGTGCCAGCAGCGACCCCCGGGACAGGGGGCCGGTGGGCAATCAGCCCCAGCATTTT
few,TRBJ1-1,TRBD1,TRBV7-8,CASSPYRGTEAFF,TGTGCCAGCAGCCCGTACAGGGGCACTGAAGCTTTCTTT
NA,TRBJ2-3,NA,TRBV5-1,CASSLTGTQNTQYF,TGCGCCAGCAGCTTGACGGGAACTCAAAATACGCAGTATTTT
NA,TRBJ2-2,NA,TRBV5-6,CASSLGTGTGGELFF,TGTGCCAGCAGCTTGGGTACCGGGACCGGCGGGGAGCTGTTTTTT
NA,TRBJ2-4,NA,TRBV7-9,CASRPTPGNIQYF,TGTGCCAGCAGGCCTACGCCTGGAAACATTCAGTACTTC